The 25 T cell receptor beta chains given below trace back to one sample, sequenced in a study of shared clonotypes between healthy human individuals. The assay was immunoSEQ multiplex PCR, and TCRdb's table has in-frame clones only and misses some. Of more than 400,000 clones in the sample, about 84% were seen once. Sequenced sample: PBMCs. The receptors here all came from a woman aged 40 to 50 in good health. Some clones in this sample may be carry-over from other donors' samples.

The chain links TRBV7-3 to TRBJ2-1; the match to TRBD2 covers 11 bases. Per the germline V gene, CDR1 is SGHTA and CDR2 is FQGTGA. This CDR3 has 13 residues. Losses at the gene ends were 5 bases for V and 15 bases for J; bases not matched to a gene: 9. CDR3 residues: CASSPTSGSRPFF. DNA for the CDR3: TGTGCCAGCAGCCCAACTAGCGGGAGTCGCCCGTTCTTC.

V and J are TRBV5-1 and TRBJ2-7, with 9 bases identical to TRBD1. The junction had 13 bases not matched to a gene; V was cut back by 0 bases and J by 6 bases. This CDR3 is built from 17 residues. Germline assignment: CDR1 SGHRS and CDR2 YFSETQ. The chain's CDR3 is CASSLVGTGRAVVEQYF. The CDR3 region has the DNA TGCGCCAGCAGCTTGGTTGGGACAGGGCGAGCGGTCGTCGAGCAGTACTTC.

This rearrangement joins TRBV5-8 to TRBJ2-7; 7 nucleotides match TRBD1. V lost 0 bases to trimming and J lost 1 base; unmatched junction nucleotides: 13. The CDR3 contains 18 residues. Germline CDR1 SGHTS, CDR2 YDEGEE. CDR3 sequence: CASSLALGRDSGSYEQYF. The CDR3 nucleotides are TGTGCCAGCAGCTTGGCCTTGGGCAGGGACAGTGGATCCTACGAGCAGTACTTC.

This clone was seen repeatedly, ten times or more. The V and J genes are TRBV5-4 and TRBJ2-3; D possibly matches TRBD1 or TRBD2 (5 bases each). V gave up 5 bases and J gave up 4 bases, with 20 bases separating them. This CDR3 has 16 amino acids. Germline CDR1 and CDR2: SGHNT and YYREEE (reference sequence). The CDR3, as DNA: TGTGCCAGCAGGTCGGGACCCCCGGGGCGTGCAGATACGCAGTATTTT. This encodes CASRSGPPGRADTQYF.

This clone occurred a few times. A much larger clonotype is one base distant, so this may be a read error. Other nucleotide sequences in the sample specify the same CDR3. The genes are TRBV5-1 and TRBJ2-3; 8 bases agree with TRBD2. Trimming removed 5 bases from V and 0 bases from J; junction bases left unmatched: 5. CDR1 is SGHRS, CDR2 YFSETQ, per germline. The CDR3 is 15 amino acids. Written as DNA, the CDR3 is TGCGCCAGCAGTTTTAGCGGGACTAGCACAGATACGCAGTATTTT. This translates into CASSFSGTSTDTQYF.

This CDR3 reads CASSIDSRGMGPQHF. CDR3 nucleotide sequence: TGTGCCAGTAGTATAGATTCCAGGGGGATGGGGCCCCAGCATTTT. V usage is TRBV19 and J usage is TRBJ1-5; 7 bases match TRBD1. V was clipped by 0 bases and J by 9 bases; unmatched bases: 8. CDR1 is LNHDA, CDR2 SQIVND, per germline (reference sequence). The CDR3 covers 15 residues.

The chain carries TRBV11-2 and TRBJ1-2; the D gene is possibly TRBD1 (6 bases). The germline CDR1 and CDR2 sequences are SGHAT and FQNNGV. V was clipped by 3 bases and J by 8 bases, with 19 bases between them. This CDR3 is built from 15 residues. In nucleotides, the CDR3 is TGTGCCAGCAGCTTCGCAGGGGTGGGGTGGAAGGGCTACACCTTC. As protein: CASSFAGVGWKGYTF.

The gene calls are TRBV6-1 and TRBJ1-1; D remains unclear. V gave up 8 bases and J gave up 6 bases, with 13 bases separating them. In germline, CDR1 is MNHNS, CDR2 SASEGT. The CDR3 sequence is 12 residues long. The CDR3 DNA sequence: TGTGCCAGCGAACCCCGTCGGGCTGAAGCTTTCTTT. This translates into CASEPRRAEAFF.

Comment on this clone: This probably arose from a read error, given a far larger clone one base away. Distinct nucleotide sequences in the sample also encode this CDR3. Here the CDR3 DNA reads TGTGCCAGCAGTCCAGGGGATGGTACTGAAGCTTTCTTT. This encodes CASSPGDGTEAFF. The chain uses TRBV2 and TRBJ1-1; weak D call: TRBD1 (6 bases). The CDR3 sequence is 13 residues long. Germline values: CDR1 SNHLY, CDR2 FYNNEI. The V end lost 5 bases, the J end lost 5 bases, and 12 bases lay between the germline ends.

This chain connects TRBV7-2 to TRBJ1-5, with 8 bases identical to TRBD1. J lost 1 base, V lost 1 base, and 0 bases had no gene match. Germline values: CDR1 SGHTA, CDR2 FQGNSA. The CDR3 extends over 15 amino acids. CDR3 residues: CASSLGTGSNQPQHF. DNA for the CDR3: TGTGCCAGCAGCTTAGGGACAGGGAGCAATCAGCCCCAGCATTTT.

This sequence joins TRBV19 and TRBJ1-5; 10 bases are a match to TRBD1. Germline V gene sequence: CDR1 LNHDA, CDR2 SQIVND (reference sequence). This CDR3 comprises 15 residues. With V trimmed by 5 bases and J by 4 bases, 5 bases remained unmatched. CDR3 DNA: TGTGCCAGTAGTCCTTGGACAGGGGGAAATCAGCCCCAGCATTTT. This sequence encodes CASSPWTGGNQPQHF.

The chain couples TRBV28 to TRBJ2-5; maybe TRBD2 (6 bases). This CDR3 contains 15 residues. Between the trimmed V and J ends, which lost 6 bases and 0 bases, there was a span of 14 bases. Germline assignment: CDR1 MDHEN and CDR2 SYDVKM. DNA of the CDR3: TGTGCCAGCAGAACGGCGGGACGGTACCAAGAGACCCAGTACTTC. Its translation: CASRTAGRYQETQYF.

The chain couples TRBV5-1 to TRBJ2-1, with 10 bases fitting TRBD1. Germline V gene data show CDR1 as SGHRS and CDR2 as YFSETQ. Unmatched junction bases numbered 6, after V lost 5 bases and J lost 7 bases. The CDR3 has 14 amino acids. The CDR3 bases are TGCGCCAGCAGAAGGGACAGGGGCGAGAATGAGCAGTTCTTC. It specifies CASRRDRGENEQFF.

This chain joins TRBV7-2 and TRBJ1-1, with D possibly being TRBD1 (5 bases). Germline V gene sequence: CDR1 SGHTA, CDR2 FQGNSA. V was trimmed by 4 bases and J by 6 bases, leaving 18 bases between them. There are 15 residues in the CDR3. The CDR3 is CASSSRQRFLAEAFF. The CDR3 DNA follows: TGTGCCAGCAGCTCGCGACAGCGATTCTTGGCTGAAGCTTTCTTT. The full variable domain, rest sourced from reference TRBV7-2 and TRBJ1-1, is GAGVSQSPSNKVTEKGKDVELRCDPISGHTALYWYRQSLGQGLEFLIYFQGNSAPDKSGLPSDRFSAERTGGSVSTLTIQRTQQEDSAVYLCASSSRQRFLAEAFFGQGTRLTVV.

The V and J genes are TRBV7-9 and TRBJ2-6; D gene unclear. This CDR3 is 14 amino acids long. Germline V lookup: CDR1 SEHNR, CDR2 FQNEAQ (reference sequence). V lost 11 bases to trimming and J lost 4 bases, with 15 bases between them. The CDR3 reads CAGAPETGANVLTF. The CDR3 bases are TGTGCCGGCGCGCCTGAGACCGGGGCCAACGTCCTGACTTTC. The full variable domain, with the rest looked up from reference TRBV7-9 and TRBJ2-6, is DTGVSQNPRHKITKRGQNVTFRCDPISEHNRLYWYRQTLGQGPEFLTYFQNEAQLEKSRLLSDRFSAERPKGSFSTLEIQRTEQGDSAMYLCAGAPETGANVLTFGAGSRLTVL.

This clone was seen just once. The DNA for the CDR3 is TGTGCCAGCAGTGAAGCGCTTCCGGGACTAGCGGGGTACGAGCAGTACTTC. Translating it yields CASSEALPGLAGYEQYF. This chain links TRBV6-1 with TRBJ2-7; 13 nucleotides line up with TRBD2. Germline V gene sequence: CDR1 MNHNS, CDR2 SASEGT. This CDR3 has 17 residues. The V and J ends lost 0 bases and 4 bases, in that order; junction bases with no gene match: 6.

There are a few counts of this clone. The likely explanation is a read error, given a far larger clone one base away. This chain connects TRBV30 to TRBJ1-1, with D possibly matching TRBD1 (5 bases). This CDR3 spans 12 amino acids. Germline-derived CDR1 and CDR2 are GTSNPN and SVGIG (reference sequence). Trimming took 4 bases from V and 4 from J, leaving 10 bases between them. The CDR3 DNA follows: TGTGCCTGGAAGCGGGGGTTCACTGAAGCTTTCTTT. Amino acids: CAWKRGFTEAFF. The variable domain in full, completed from reference TRBV30 and TRBJ1-1, reads SQTIHQWPATLVQPVGSPLSLECTVEGTSNPNLYWYRQAAGRGLQLLFYSVGIGQISSEVPQNLSASRPQDRQFILSSKKLLLSDSGFYLCAWKRGFTEAFFGQGTRLTVV.

In its sample, this clone was seen a few times. This sequence joins TRBV7-2 and TRBJ1-2; D gene ambiguous. Germline CDR1 and CDR2: SGHTA and FQGNSA. The CDR3 has 14 residues. V was pared by 0 bases and J by 4 bases, with 9 bases between. CDR3 protein: CASSLATGSYGYTF. CDR3 coding DNA: TGTGCCAGCAGCTTAGCTACGGGGTCCTATGGCTACACCTTC.

A note on this clone: A far larger clone is only one base removed, so a read error is likely. Since no conserved phenylalanine or tryptophan closes the CDR3, a read error is the likely cause. The CDR3 loop reads CASSPGDPYEQYS. The CDR3 DNA is TGTGCCAGCTCACCCGGGGATCCCTACGAGCAGTACTCC. This rearrangement joins TRBV18 to TRBJ2-7; D possibly corresponds to TRBD2 (5 bases). Germline V gene lookup returns CDR1 KGHSH and CDR2 LQKENI. CDR3 length equals 13 residues. V shed 3 bases and J shed 2 bases, with 8 bases lying between them.

The chain joins TRBV14 to TRBJ1-2; D gene uncertain. Germline V gene data show CDR1 as SGHDN and CDR2 as FVKESK. V was trimmed by 2 bases and J by 5 bases, leaving 9 bases between them. The CDR3 sequence is 13 residues long. The chain's CDR3 is CASSQRTEYGYTF. The DNA of the CDR3 is TGTGCCAGCAGCCAAAGGACCGAGTATGGCTACACCTTC.

In regard to this clone: This may be a read error, as it is one base from a much larger clone. Other DNA sequences within the sample encode an identical CDR3. This rearrangement joins TRBV5-4 to TRBJ2-2; 15 bases map to TRBD2. V gave up 5 bases and J gave up 7 bases; unmatched junction bases: 18. Germline V gene data show CDR1 as SGHNT and CDR2 as YYREEE (reference sequence). This CDR3 spans 20 amino acids. CDR3 DNA: TGTGCCAGCAGTATGGGTGGGACTAGCGGGAGGCCAGGTGGAAACGGGGAGCTGTTTTTT. This sequence encodes CASSMGGTSGRPGGNGELFF.

The chain uses TRBV7-2 and TRBJ2-5; 7 positions match TRBD2. Germline CDR1 and CDR2: SGHTA and FQGNSA. This CDR3 has 15 residues. Trimming took 5 bases from V and 5 from J; bases not matched to a gene: 11. The CDR3 loop is CASSTNAGVEETQYF. CDR3 DNA sequence: TGTGCCAGCAGCACTAACGCGGGAGTCGAGGAGACCCAGTACTTC.

V and J are TRBV28 and TRBJ1-2; 7 bases line up with TRBD1. Germline V gene lookup returns CDR1 MDHEN and CDR2 SYDVKM. The CDR3 is made up of 15 amino acids. With 5 bases clipped from V and 4 bases from J, the junction kept 10 bases outside the gene matches. The DNA of the CDR3 is TGTGCCAGCAGTGCGCCAGGGGGGTCGCTCTATGGCTACACCTTC. It codes for CASSAPGGSLYGYTF.

In DNA, the CDR3 is TGCGCCAGCAGCTTGGGGGGTCAGAGAAACACCATATATTTT. As protein: CASSLGGQRNTIYF. The chain carries TRBV5-1 and TRBJ1-3; unclear D gene. This CDR3 region has 14 residues. The germline CDR1 and CDR2 sequences are SGHRS and YFSETQ. Trimming took off 0 bases at V and 5 bases at J, with 9 bases between the two ends.

V gene TRBV7-3 combines with J gene TRBJ1-2, with 9 nucleotides matching TRBD1. With 5 bases clipped from V and 13 bases from J, the junction kept 11 bases outside the gene matches. Germline CDR1 SGHTA, CDR2 FQGTGA. CDR3 length equals 13 residues. The CDR3 sequence: CASSHTGGAVSTF. CDR3 DNA: TGTGCCAGCAGCCACACAGGGGGCGCGGTTAGCACCTTC.